Following are 14 T cell receptor beta chains from one sample sequenced in a study of cytomegalovirus exposure and HLA in healthy donors. The table came from immunoSEQ multiplex PCR; TCRdb's copy has only in-frame clones and leaves some out. The table has roughly 100,000 clones, approximately 86% seen once; the top ten hold around 3.6%. The sequenced sample was PBMCs. These receptors were obtained from a woman between 18 and 29 years old in good health and CMV-seropositive.

The sample holds one count of this clone. This rearrangement joins TRBV15 to TRBJ2-3; 8 bases agree with TRBD1. The CDR3 has 15 amino acids. Per the germline V gene, CDR1 is LNHNV and CDR2 is YYDKDF (reference sequence). J gave up 0 bases and V 4 bases, and 3 bases lay outside the gene matches. The CDR3 is CATSTGQGSTDTQYF. The CDR3 nucleotides read TGTGCCACCAGCACCGGACAGGGTAGCACAGATACGCAGTATTTT.

The chain couples TRBV7-9 to TRBJ2-3; 7 bases agree with TRBD2. The germline V gene has CDR1 SEHNR and CDR2 FQNEAQ (reference sequence). CDR3 size: 17 residues. Trimming took 4 bases from V and 4 from J; bases not matched to a gene: 14. As DNA, the CDR3 is TGTGCCAGCAGCTCCTCGGTGGTGGGAGGGAGTTCAGATACGCAGTATTTT. Translated: CASSSSVVGGSSDTQYF.

This chain connects TRBV6-4 to TRBJ2-6, with unresolved D. This CDR3 region has 14 residues. CDR1 is MRHNA and CDR2 is SNTAGT in the germline V gene. V was cut by 8 bases and J by 0 bases, with 8 bases left in between. The CDR3 DNA sequence: TGTGCCAGCGCGTATAACTCTGGGGCCAACGTCCTGACTTTC. Translated: CASAYNSGANVLTF.

The rearrangement links TRBV6-4 to TRBJ2-1, with TRBD1 matching 11 bases. CDR1 MRHNA and CDR2 SNTAGT come from the germline V gene. V trimming: 5 bases; J trimming: 9 bases; junction bases outside the gene matches: 12. This CDR3 has 16 amino acids. DNA of the CDR3: TGTGCCAGCAGTTCTTGGACAGGGGGCCCTTTGGGTGAGCAGTTCTTC. It codes for CASSSWTGGPLGEQFF.

This clone was found once. The rearrangement uses TRBV29-1 and TRBJ2-1, with D perhaps matching TRBD1 (5 bases). V was pared by 4 bases and J by 8 bases, with 18 bases between. The CDR3 length is 14 residues. Per germline, CDR1 SQVTM and CDR2 ANQGSEA. CDR3 loop: CSVVPRDSGYEQFF. The CDR3 nucleotides read TGCAGCGTTGTTCCCCGAGACAGTGGTTATGAGCAGTTCTTC.

A word on this clone: Other DNA sequences from this sample encode an identical CDR3 as well. CDR3 region: CASSLAGSSYNEQFF. DNA of the CDR3: TGTGCCAGCAGTTTAGCGGGGAGCTCCTACAATGAGCAGTTCTTC. The V gene is TRBV7-3, the J gene TRBJ2-1; 8 nucleotides line up with TRBD2. CDR1 and CDR2 (germline): SGHTA, FQGTGA. V lost 6 bases to trimming and J lost 0 bases; unmatched junction nucleotides: 4. The CDR3 loop spans 15 amino acids.

This clone was recorded a few times. The chain uses TRBV7-6 and TRBJ2-2; 10 nucleotides align to TRBD1. Trimming cost V 4 bases and J 4 bases; bases outside gene matches: 3. Per the germline V gene, CDR1 is SGHVS and CDR2 is FNYEAQ. This CDR3 is 15 amino acids long. CDR3 in amino acids: CASSSGQGITGELFF. The CDR3 region has the DNA TGTGCCAGCAGCTCGGGACAGGGGATCACCGGGGAGCTGTTTTTT. Complete variable domain (other parts from reference TRBV7-6 and TRBJ2-2): GAGVSQSPRYKVTKRGQDVALRCDPISGHVSLYWYRQALGQGPEFLTYFNYEAQQDKSGLPNDRFSAERPEGSISTLTIQRTEQRDSAMYRCASSSGQGITGELFFGEGSRLTVL.

The V and J genes are TRBV9 and TRBJ1-4; 8 positions agree with TRBD1. In germline, CDR1 is SGDLS, CDR2 YYNGEE. This CDR3 has 14 amino acids. J was trimmed by 2 bases and V by 6 bases; bases with no gene match: 3. The CDR3 here is CASTPGGTNEKLFF. The CDR3, as DNA: TGTGCCAGCACCCCAGGGGGCACTAATGAAAAACTGTTTTTT.

This clone was seen once. The genes are TRBV27 and TRBJ2-1, with 12 nucleotides matching TRBD2. The CDR3 has 18 residues. V lost 0 bases and J lost 5; bases outside the gene matches: 8. From germline, CDR1 is MNHEY and CDR2 SMNVEV (reference sequence). This chain's CDR3 is CASSLSRLAGVPHNEQFF. DNA of the CDR3: TGTGCCAGCAGTTTATCTCGACTAGCGGGAGTCCCACACAATGAGCAGTTCTTC.

CDR3 bases: TGTGCCAGCAGTTTTAACCTTCTGGAACGCGGCTACGAGCAGTACTTC. Its translation is CASSFNLLERGYEQYF. The J gene is TRBJ2-7, the V gene TRBV28; no clear D gene. Germline V lookup: CDR1 MDHEN, CDR2 SYDVKM. CDR3 length: 16 residues. V was shortened by 3 bases and J by 3 bases, with 18 bases between the two germline ends.

The rearrangement uses TRBV28 and TRBJ2-1; TRBD1 might be the D (5 bases). Germline assignment: CDR1 MDHEN and CDR2 SYDVKM. This CDR3 region has 12 residues. V gave up 5 bases and J gave up 10 bases, with 12 bases separating them. The DNA for the CDR3 is TGTGCCAGCAGTCGCAGGGATTGGGAGCAGTTCTTC. It translates to CASSRRDWEQFF. Looking up the rest from reference TRBV28 and TRBJ2-1 gives the full variable domain: DVKVTQSSRYLVKRTGEKVFLECVQDMDHENMFWYRQDPGLGLRLIYFSYDVKMKEKGDIPEGYSVSREKKERFSLILESASTNQTSMYLCASSRRDWEQFFGPGTRLTVL.

This clone has only a few counts. J is TRBJ1-2 and V is TRBV2; D ambiguous. V gave up 7 bases and J gave up 3 bases, with 12 bases separating them. The CDR3 consists of 13 residues. In germline, CDR1 is SNHLY, CDR2 FYNNEI. The CDR3 spells CASKSGVYYGYTF. In DNA form, the CDR3 reads TGTGCCAGCAAAAGCGGGGTTTACTATGGCTACACCTTC.

The V gene is TRBV5-1, the J gene TRBJ2-1; 7 bases fit TRBD2. CDR3 length: 12 amino acids. The trim removed 5 bases at V and 9 bases at J, leaving 5 bases unmatched. The germline V gene encodes CDR1 SGHRS and CDR2 YFSETQ. The CDR3 bases are TGCGCCAGCAGTCTGGGAGGGGTTGAGCAGTTCTTC. Translating it yields CASSLGGVEQFF.

This chain uses TRBV6-5 with TRBJ2-7; 7 nucleotides align to TRBD2. The germline V gene has CDR1 MNHEY and CDR2 SVGAGI. Unmatched junction bases numbered 6, after V lost 5 bases and J lost 2 bases. The length of the CDR3 is 14 residues. For the CDR3, the DNA is TGTGCCAGCAGTCGGGCTAGCGGAGCCTACGAGCAGTACTTC. Protein: CASSRASGAYEQYF.